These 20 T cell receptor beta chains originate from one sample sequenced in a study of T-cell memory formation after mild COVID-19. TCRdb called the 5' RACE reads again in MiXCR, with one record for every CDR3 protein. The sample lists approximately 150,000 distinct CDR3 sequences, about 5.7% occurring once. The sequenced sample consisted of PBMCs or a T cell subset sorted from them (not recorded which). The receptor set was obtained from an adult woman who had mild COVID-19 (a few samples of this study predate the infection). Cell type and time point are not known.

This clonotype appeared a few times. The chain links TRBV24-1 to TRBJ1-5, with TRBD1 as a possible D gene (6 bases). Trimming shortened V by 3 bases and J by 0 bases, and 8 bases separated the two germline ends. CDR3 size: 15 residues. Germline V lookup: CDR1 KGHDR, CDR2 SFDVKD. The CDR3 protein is CATSDNRASNQPQHF. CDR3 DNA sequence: TGTGCCACCAGTGATAACAGGGCTAGCAATCAGCCCCAGCATTTT.

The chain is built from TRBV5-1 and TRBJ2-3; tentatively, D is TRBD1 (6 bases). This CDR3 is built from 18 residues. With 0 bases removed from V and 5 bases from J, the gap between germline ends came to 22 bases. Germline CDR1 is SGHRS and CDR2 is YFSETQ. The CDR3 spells CASSLGGERGGLRDTQYF. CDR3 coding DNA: TGCGCCAGCAGCTTGGGGGGCGAGCGAGGGGGTCTGCGAGATACGCAGTATTTT. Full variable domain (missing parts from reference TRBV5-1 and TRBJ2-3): KAGVTQTPRYLIKTRGQQVTLSCSPISGHRSVSWYQQTPGQGLQFLFEYFSETQRNKGNFPGRFSGRQFSNSRSEMNVSTLELGDSALYLCASSLGGERGGLRDTQYFGPGTRLTVL.

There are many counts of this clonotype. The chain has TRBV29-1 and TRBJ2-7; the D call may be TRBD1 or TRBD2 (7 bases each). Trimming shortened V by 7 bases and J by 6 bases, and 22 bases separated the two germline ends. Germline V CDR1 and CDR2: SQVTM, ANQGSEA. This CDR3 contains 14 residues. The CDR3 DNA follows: TGCAGCGCGATCTCAGGGAGGGGGCCGGGCGAGCAGTACTTC. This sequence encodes CSAISGRGPGEQYF.

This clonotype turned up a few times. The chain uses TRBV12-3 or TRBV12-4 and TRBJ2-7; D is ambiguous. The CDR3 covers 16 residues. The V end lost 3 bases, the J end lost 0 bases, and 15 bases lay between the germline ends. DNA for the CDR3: TGTGCCAGCAGTTTTATGGGTCCAGCTACCTCCTACGAGCAGTACTTC. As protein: CASSFMGPATSYEQYF.

DNA for the CDR3: TGTGCCAGCAGCCCGATAAGGACAGGGAACACTGAAGCTTTCTTT. It codes for CASSPIRTGNTEAFF. The V gene is TRBV3-1, the J gene TRBJ1-1; 7 bases match TRBD1. J gave up 1 base and V 4 bases, and 6 bases lay outside the gene matches. The germline V gene encodes CDR1 LGHDT and CDR2 YNNKEL (reference sequence). The CDR3 has 15 amino acids. The full variable domain, completed using reference TRBV3-1 and TRBJ1-1, is DTAVSQTPKYLVTQMGNDKSIKCEQNLGHDTMYWYKQDSKKFLKIMFSYNNKELIINETVPNRFSPKSPDKAHLNLHINSLELGDSAVYFCASSPIRTGNTEAFFGQGTRLTVV.

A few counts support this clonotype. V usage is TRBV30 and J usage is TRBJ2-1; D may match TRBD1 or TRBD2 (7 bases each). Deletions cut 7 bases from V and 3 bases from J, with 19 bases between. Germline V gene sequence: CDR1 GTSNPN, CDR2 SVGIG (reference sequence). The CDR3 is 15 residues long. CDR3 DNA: TGTGCCTCAATGCGGGGGCAGGGGGTCTACAATGAGCAGTTCTTC. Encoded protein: CASMRGQGVYNEQFF. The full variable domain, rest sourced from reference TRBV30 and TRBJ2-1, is SQTIHQWPATLVQPVGSPLSLECTVEGTSNPNLYWYRQAAGRGLQLLFYSVGIGQISSEVPQNLSASRPQDRQFILSSKKLLLSDSGFYLCASMRGQGVYNEQFFGPGTRLTVL.

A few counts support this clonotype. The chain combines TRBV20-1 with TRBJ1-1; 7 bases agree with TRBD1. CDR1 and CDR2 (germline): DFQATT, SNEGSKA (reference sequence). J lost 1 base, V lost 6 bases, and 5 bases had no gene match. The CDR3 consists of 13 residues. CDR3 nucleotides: TGCAGTGCCCCAGGACAGGCGAACACTGAAGCTTTCTTT. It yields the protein CSAPGQANTEAFF.

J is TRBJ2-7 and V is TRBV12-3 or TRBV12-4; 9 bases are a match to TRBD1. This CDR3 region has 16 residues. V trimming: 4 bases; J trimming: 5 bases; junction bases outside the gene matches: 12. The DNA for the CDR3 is TGTGCCAGCAGTTCTCGCCGGGACAGGGTTCCCCACGAGCAGTACTTC. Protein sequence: CASSSRRDRVPHEQYF.

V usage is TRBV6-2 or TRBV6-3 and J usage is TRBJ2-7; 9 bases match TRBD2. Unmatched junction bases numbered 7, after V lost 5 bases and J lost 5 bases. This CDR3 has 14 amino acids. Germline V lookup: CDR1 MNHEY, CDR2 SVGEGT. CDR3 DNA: TGTGCCAGCAGTCGGACTAGCGTTAGAAACGAGCAGTACTTC. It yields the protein CASSRTSVRNEQYF.

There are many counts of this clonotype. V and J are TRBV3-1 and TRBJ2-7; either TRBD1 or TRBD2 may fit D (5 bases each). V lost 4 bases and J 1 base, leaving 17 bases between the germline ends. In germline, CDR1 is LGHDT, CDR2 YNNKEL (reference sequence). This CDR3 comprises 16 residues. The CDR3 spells CASSLKAGASSYEQYF. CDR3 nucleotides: TGTGCCAGCAGCCTGAAGGCCGGGGCTTCGTCCTACGAGCAGTACTTC.

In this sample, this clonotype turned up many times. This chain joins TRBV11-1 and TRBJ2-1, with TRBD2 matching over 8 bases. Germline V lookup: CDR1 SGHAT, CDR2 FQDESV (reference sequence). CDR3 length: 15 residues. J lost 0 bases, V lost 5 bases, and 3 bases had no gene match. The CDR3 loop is CASSRSGSSYNEQFF. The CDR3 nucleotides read TGTGCCAGCAGCCGAAGCGGGAGCTCCTACAATGAGCAGTTCTTC.

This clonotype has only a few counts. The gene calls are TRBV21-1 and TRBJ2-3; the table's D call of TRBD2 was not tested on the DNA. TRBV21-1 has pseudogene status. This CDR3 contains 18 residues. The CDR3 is CASSKPPSSHPTTDTQYF. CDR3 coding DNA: TGTGCCAGCAGCAAACCTCCAAGTTCCCATCCCACCACAGATACGCAGTATTTT.

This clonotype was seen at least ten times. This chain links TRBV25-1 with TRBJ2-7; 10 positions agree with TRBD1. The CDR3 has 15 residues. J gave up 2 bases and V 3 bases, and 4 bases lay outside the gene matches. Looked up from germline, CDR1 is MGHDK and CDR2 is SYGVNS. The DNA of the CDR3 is TGTGCCAGCAGTGATCAGGACAGGGGGGCCTACGAGCAGTACTTC. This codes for CASSDQDRGAYEQYF.

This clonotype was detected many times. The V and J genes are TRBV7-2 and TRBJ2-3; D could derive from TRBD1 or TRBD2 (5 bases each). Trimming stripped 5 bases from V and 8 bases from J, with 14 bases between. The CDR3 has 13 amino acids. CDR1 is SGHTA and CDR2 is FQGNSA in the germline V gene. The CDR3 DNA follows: TGTGCCAGCAGCCTCGGGACGGCTAGTACGCAGTATTTT. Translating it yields CASSLGTASTQYF. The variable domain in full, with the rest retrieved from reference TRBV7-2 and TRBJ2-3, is GAGVSQSPSNKVTEKGKDVELRCDPISGHTALYWYRQSLGQGLEFLIYFQGNSAPDKSGLPSDRFSAERTGGSVSTLTIQRTQQEDSAVYLCASSLGTASTQYFGPGTRLTVL.

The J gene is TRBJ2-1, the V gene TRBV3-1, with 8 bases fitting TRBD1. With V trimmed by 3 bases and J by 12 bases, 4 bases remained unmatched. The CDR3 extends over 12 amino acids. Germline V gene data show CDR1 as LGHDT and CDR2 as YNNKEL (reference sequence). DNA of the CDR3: TGTGCCAGCAGCCAGACAGGGGCCGGGCAGTTCTTC. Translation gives CASSQTGAGQFF.

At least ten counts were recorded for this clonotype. CDR3 amino acids: CASSYSPIGGNYGYTF. The CDR3, as DNA: TGTGCCAGCAGTTATTCGCCCATAGGGGGCAACTATGGCTACACCTTC. The chain combines TRBV6-5 with TRBJ1-2; 7 positions match TRBD1. This CDR3 is 16 amino acids long. Germline-derived CDR1 and CDR2 are MNHEY and SVGAGI. The trim removed 3 bases at V and 2 bases at J, leaving 9 bases unmatched.

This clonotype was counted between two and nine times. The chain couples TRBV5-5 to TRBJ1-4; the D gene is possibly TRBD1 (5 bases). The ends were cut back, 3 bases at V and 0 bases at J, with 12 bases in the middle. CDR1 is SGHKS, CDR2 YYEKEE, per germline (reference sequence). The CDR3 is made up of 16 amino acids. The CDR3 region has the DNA TGTGCCAGCAGCTCGGGACGGATAGCAACTAATGAAAAACTGTTTTTT. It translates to CASSSGRIATNEKLFF.

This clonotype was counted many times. Here the CDR3 reads CASSFARGYNYGYTF. The CDR3 region has the DNA TGTGCCAGCAGTTTTGCCAGGGGGTACAACTATGGCTACACCTTC. The chain joins TRBV27 to TRBJ1-2, with TRBD1 matching 7 bases. With V trimmed by 3 bases and J by 2 bases, 6 bases remained unmatched. The CDR3 has 15 amino acids. The germline V gene encodes CDR1 MNHEY and CDR2 SMNVEV (reference sequence).

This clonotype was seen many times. For the CDR3, the DNA is TGTGCCAGCAGTTTAGGTACCCCAAGGTTATACTTC. The encoded protein is CASSLGTPRLYF. This sequence joins TRBV12-3 or TRBV12-4 and TRBJ2-7, with D unclear. The CDR3 consists of 12 residues. V lost 1 base, J lost 13 bases, and 14 bases lay in between.

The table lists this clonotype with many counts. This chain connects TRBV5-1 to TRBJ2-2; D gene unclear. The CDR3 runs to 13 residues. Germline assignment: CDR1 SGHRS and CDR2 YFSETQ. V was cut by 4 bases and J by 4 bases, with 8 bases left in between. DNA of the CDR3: TGCGCCAGCAGCCCCTTCTCCACCGGGGAGCTGTTTTTT. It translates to CASSPFSTGELFF.